This T cell receptor beta chain was recovered during a study of OX40 agonist ivuxolimab in advanced cancers. Study-wide results and caveats: CD8+ T cells showed, on average, more clonal expansion than CD4+ cells.

Individuals having autoimmune disease history or systemic immunosuppression were not enrolled. Comment on this clone: Its antigen remains unidentified.

The table came from immunoSEQ multiplex PCR; TCRdb's copy has only in-frame clones and leaves some out. The data show about 64,000 clones, about four fifths seen once. CDR1 LGHNA and CDR2 YNFKEQ come from the germline V gene. The CDR3 totals 16 residues. After removal of 1 base from V and 9 bases from J, the junction contained 6 bases not matched to a gene. This sequence joins TRBV4-2 and TRBJ2-1; 13 bases agree with TRBD2. This receptor was obtained from an adult with an advanced solid tumor such as melanoma, head and neck, liver or kidney cancer. Sequencing was performed on CD4+ or CD8+ T cells sorted from blood, taken in a trial of the OX40 agonist ivuxolimab. CDR3 in DNA: TGTGCCAGCAGCCAAGCCACTAGCGGGGGGGCCGCTGAGCAGTTCTTC. This encodes CASSQATSGGAAEQFF.